This TCR beta chain was recovered during a study of blood T cells in healthy people across ages (dated by TCRdb to between 2014 and 2017). A note on the overall study: In model experiments, template switching captured roughly one uniquely barcoded TCR beta cDNA molecule for every two T cells. The study measured age-related changes in TCR beta repertoire diversity using deep sequencing normalized with unique cDNA molecular identifiers. Four age groups were formed from the donors: young (average approximately 15 years), middle-aged (less than 40), aged (about 62) and long-lived (around 82). To avoid experimental bias, donors of different ages were randomly spread across the sequencing lanes. Two additional independent replicas of 1 million unique cDNA reads from the same blood draw were analyzed for two donors (one aged 18 to 30 and one aged 80 or older).

Comments on this clonotype: Which antigen it targets is not known. One junction end disagrees with the germline gene, perhaps due to a read error.

The 39 donors, aged about 6 to 90 years, were systemically healthy Caucasian individuals from Russia. Each donor gave 8 to 10 milliliters of peripheral blood, collected into EDTA-treated Vacutainer tubes. Ficoll-Paque density-gradient centrifugation was used to isolate PBMCs, with at least 6 million obtained per sample. Trizol reagent was used to extract total RNA from PBMCs, with at least 6 micrograms per sample. Naive CD45RAhigh/CD27high T cell percentages were measured by flow cytometry on a PBMC aliquot from every donor. Study-wide conclusions, independent of this receptor: There was a strong correlation between observed TCR beta diversity and the percentage of naive T cells measured by flow cytometry. Bulk unsorted PBMC profiling prevented conclusive comparison of naive and antigen-experienced compartments. Observed TCR beta diversity per million T cells fell roughly linearly with age, and a significant reduction was already apparent by age around 44. Total diversity estimates from one million sequenced T cells were considered lower bounds and underestimates. Compared with the aged group, the long-lived group had more naive CD4+ T cells, fewer expanded clones and increased TCR diversity, a pattern suggesting age selection. Because the CMV infection status of the donors was unknown, age-related changes in expanded clonotypes may potentially have been confounded.

The library relied on 5' RACE. The sequencing machine was an Illumina HiSeq 2500. A second PCR of about 6 to 11 cycles was performed with a sample-barcoded 5' primer and a J-beta primer mix. Each TCR beta cDNA molecule received a unique molecular identifier from a template-switch 5' adaptor carrying 12 random nucleotides. Each sample yielded at least 2.5 million CDR3-containing paired-end reads. The Mint cDNA synthesis kit, primed by a TRBC-specific oligonucleotide, was used to synthesize first-strand cDNA from all RNA. Following uracil-DNA glycosylase treatment, a first 18-cycle PCR with universal primers M1SS and BC2_uni_R was performed on all cDNA. Per the source publication's procedure: For normalization, 1 million high-quality reads, each with a distinct molecular identifier, were randomly selected from each sample. Instead of being binned into consensus sequences, reads that shared molecular identifiers were thrown out. MiTCR, with a Q25 quality threshold and the strictest error-elimination algorithm, was used for CDR3 identification, clonotype clustering and error correction. A nonparametric unseen species model with Euler transformation was used to estimate lower-bound total TCR beta diversity. The public reads were reanalyzed by TCRdb: fastp trimming at Q25, MiXCR alignment, in-frame beta chains only. CDR3 protein duplicates are merged, each entry listing the most common genes and DNA. The authors' filters were not applied to this entry. Across this sample there are under 1 million distinct CDR3 sequences, with roughly 44% seen only once. Around 21% of the sample is held by the ten biggest clonotypes.

From its cysteine to its phenylalanine, the CDR3 spans 14 amino acids. CDR3 DNA is the only sequence kept; it has 42 bases, read in frame from the first base. The germline V gene provides CDR1 SGHTA and CDR2 FQGNSA. This receptor was identified in a man between 60 and 75 years old in good health. Recombination linked TRBV7-2 to TRBJ2-3, and 7 junction bases match TRBD1. Specimen: blood. The nucleotide sequence is given as TGTGCCAACAGCATGGGACAGTGGGAGGATACGCAGTATTTT. This sequence encodes CANSMGQWEDTQYF.